This T cell receptor beta chain comes out of a study of cytomegalovirus exposure and HLA in healthy donors. Comment on this clone: Its antigen is not known.

In the PCR, 60 Vbeta and 13 Jbeta primers were used. Original processing notes: In a later analysis, the count reached 74 million or so unique TCR beta chains, with 8.5 million to 14 million shared. The protocol was immunoSEQ multiplex PCR, while the TCRdb copy is restricted to in-frame clones and leaves out a portion. That table supplies the V and J calls and clone size; D and trimming were determined from the DNA. The sample shows over 50,000 clones, about 67% of them seen only once. Study outcomes and limitations: Previous analysis showed most TCR beta V segments were productive about 90% or about 30% of the time. A later analysis found most CMV-associated TCR beta chains apparently HLA-restricted. CMV antigen specificity of three CMV-associated chains was confirmed in vitro.

This CDR3 is 16 amino acids long. Trimming removed 7 bases from V and 1 base from J, with 16 bases in between. CDR1 and CDR2 from the germline V gene are SGHTA and FQGNSA. Sequenced material: PBMCs. The chain combines TRBV7-2 with TRBJ2-2, with a possible D match to TRBD2 (6 bases). The source is a man in his forties or fifties in good health and CMV-seropositive. The CDR3 coding sequence is TGTGCCAGCATCGCCCAGGGACTGAGGAACACCGGGGAGCTGTTTTTT. This translates into CASIAQGLRNTGELFF.